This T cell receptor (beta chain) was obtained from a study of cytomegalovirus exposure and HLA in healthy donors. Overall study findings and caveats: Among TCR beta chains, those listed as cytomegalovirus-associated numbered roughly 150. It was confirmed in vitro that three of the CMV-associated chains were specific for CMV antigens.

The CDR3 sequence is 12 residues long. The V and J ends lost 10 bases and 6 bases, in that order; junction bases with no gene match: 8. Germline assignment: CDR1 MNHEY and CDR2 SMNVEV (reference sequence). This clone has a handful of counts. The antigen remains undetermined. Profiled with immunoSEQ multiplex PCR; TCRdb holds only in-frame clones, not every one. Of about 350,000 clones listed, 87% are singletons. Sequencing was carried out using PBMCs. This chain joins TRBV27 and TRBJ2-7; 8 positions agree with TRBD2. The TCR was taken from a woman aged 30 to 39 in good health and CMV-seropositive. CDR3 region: CAMSREGIEQYF. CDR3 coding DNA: TGTGCCATGTCCCGGGAGGGGATCGAGCAGTACTTC.